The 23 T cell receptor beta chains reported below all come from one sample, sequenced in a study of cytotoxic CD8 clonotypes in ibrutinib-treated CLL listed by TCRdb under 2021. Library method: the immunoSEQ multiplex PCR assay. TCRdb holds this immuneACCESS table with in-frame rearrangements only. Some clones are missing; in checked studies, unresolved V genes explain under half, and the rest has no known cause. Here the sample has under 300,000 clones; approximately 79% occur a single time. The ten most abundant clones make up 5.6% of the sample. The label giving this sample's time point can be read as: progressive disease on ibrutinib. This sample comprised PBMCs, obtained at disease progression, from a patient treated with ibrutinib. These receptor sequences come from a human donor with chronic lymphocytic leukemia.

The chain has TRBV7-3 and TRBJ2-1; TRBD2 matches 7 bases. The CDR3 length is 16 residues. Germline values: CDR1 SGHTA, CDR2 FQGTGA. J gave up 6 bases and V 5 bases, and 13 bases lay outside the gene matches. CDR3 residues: CASSPPGTGGFNEQFF. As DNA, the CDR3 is TGTGCCAGCAGCCCTCCGGGTACGGGGGGATTCAATGAGCAGTTCTTC.

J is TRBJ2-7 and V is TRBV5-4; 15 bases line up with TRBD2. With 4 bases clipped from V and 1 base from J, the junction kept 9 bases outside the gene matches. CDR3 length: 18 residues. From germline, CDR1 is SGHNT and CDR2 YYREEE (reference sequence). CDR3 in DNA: TGTGCCAGCAGCCGGACTAGCGGGAGGGCCCCTGGGTCCTACGAGCAGTACTTC. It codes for CASSRTSGRAPGSYEQYF.

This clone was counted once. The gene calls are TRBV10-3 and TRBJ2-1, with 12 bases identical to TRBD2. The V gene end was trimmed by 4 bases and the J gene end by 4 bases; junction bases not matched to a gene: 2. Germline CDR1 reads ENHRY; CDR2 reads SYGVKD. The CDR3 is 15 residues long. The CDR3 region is CAISGTSGIYNEQFF. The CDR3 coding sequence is TGTGCCATCAGTGGGACTAGCGGGATTTACAATGAGCAGTTCTTC.

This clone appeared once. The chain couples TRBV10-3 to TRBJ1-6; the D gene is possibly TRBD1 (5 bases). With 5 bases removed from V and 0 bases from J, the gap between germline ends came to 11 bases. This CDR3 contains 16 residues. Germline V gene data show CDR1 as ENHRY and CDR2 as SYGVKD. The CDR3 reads CAISRDGNSYNSPLHF. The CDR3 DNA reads TGTGCCATCAGTAGGGACGGGAACTCCTATAATTCACCCCTCCACTTT.

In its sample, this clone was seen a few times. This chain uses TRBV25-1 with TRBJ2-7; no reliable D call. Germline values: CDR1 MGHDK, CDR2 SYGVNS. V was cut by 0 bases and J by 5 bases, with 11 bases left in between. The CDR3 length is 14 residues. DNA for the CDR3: TGTGCCAGCAGTGAATACCCCGGCCGCGACGAGCAGTACTTC. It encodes CASSEYPGRDEQYF.

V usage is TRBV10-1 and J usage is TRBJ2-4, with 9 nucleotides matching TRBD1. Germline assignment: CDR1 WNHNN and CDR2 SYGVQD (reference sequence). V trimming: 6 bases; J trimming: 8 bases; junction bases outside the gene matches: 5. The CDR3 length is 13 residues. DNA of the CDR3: TGCGCCAGCAGCGCCACAGGGGGCTACATTCAGTACTTC. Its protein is CASSATGGYIQYF.

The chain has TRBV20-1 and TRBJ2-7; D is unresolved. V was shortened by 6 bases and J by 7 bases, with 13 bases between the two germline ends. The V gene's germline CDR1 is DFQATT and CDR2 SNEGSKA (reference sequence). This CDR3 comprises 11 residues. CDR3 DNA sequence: TGCAGTGCCCCCCGCGGATGGGAGCAGTACTTC. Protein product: CSAPRGWEQYF.

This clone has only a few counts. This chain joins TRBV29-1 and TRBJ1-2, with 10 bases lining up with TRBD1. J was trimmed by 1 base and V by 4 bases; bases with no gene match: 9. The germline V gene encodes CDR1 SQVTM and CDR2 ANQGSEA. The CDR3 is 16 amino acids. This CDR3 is CSVGARQGANNYGYTF. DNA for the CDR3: TGCAGCGTTGGGGCAAGACAGGGGGCAAATAACTATGGCTACACCTTC.

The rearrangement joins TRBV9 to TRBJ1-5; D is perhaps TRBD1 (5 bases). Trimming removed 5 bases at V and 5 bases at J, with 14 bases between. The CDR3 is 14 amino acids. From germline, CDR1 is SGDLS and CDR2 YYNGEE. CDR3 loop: CASSETDSHQPQHF. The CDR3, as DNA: TGTGCCAGCAGTGAGACAGATTCGCATCAGCCCCAGCATTTT.

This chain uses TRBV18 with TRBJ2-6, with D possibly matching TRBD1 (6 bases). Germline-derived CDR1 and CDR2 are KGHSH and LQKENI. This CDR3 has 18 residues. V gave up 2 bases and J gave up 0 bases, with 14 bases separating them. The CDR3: CASSPRGSVPSGANVLTF. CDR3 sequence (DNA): TGTGCCAGCTCACCAAGGGGGTCCGTCCCCTCTGGGGCCAACGTCCTGACTTTC.

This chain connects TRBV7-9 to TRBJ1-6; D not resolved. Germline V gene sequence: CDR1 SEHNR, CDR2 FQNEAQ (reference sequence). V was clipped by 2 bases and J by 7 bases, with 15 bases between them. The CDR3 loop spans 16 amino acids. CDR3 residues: CASSLLLGHGNSPLHF. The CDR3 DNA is TGTGCCAGCAGCTTATTGTTGGGTCACGGGAATTCACCCCTCCACTTT. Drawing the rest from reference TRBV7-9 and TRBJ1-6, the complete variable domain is DTGVSQNPRHKITKRGQNVTFRCDPISEHNRLYWYRQTLGQGPEFLTYFQNEAQLEKSRLLSDRFSAERPKGSFSTLEIQRTEQGDSAMYLCASSLLLGHGNSPLHFGNGTRLTVT.

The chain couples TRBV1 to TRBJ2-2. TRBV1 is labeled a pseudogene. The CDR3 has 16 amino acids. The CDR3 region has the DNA TGCACCAGCAGCCAAGATCGACCCCGGGACGGCGGGGAGCTGTTTTTT. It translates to CTSSQDRPRDGGELFF.

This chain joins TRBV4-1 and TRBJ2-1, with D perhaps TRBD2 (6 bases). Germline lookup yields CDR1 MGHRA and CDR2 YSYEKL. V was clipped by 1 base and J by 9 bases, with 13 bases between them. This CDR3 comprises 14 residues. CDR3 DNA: TGCGCCAGCAGCCAAGTCCCGGGAGAGGGTGAGCAGTTCTTC. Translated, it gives CASSQVPGEGEQFF.

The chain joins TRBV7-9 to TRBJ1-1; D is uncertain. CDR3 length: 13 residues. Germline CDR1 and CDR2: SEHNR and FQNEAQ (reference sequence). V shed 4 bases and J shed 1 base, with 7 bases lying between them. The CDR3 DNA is TGTGCCAGCAGCTCAAATGAGAACACTGAAGCTTTCTTT. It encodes CASSSNENTEAFF.

Here the CDR3 reads CASSQDPPTGYGGANVLTF. CDR3 DNA sequence: TGCGCCAGCAGCCAAGACCCCCCGACAGGGTATGGTGGGGCCAACGTCCTGACTTTC. V and J are TRBV4-1 and TRBJ2-6; TRBD1 matches at 7 bases. CDR1 MGHRA and CDR2 YSYEKL come from the germline V gene. The CDR3 runs 19 residues. The V and J ends lost 0 bases and 3 bases, in that order; junction bases with no gene match: 11.

The chain's CDR3 is CASSVGGQGVETQYF. CDR3 sequence (DNA): TGTGCCAGCAGCGTAGGGGGACAGGGCGTGGAGACGCAGTATTTT. This chain uses TRBV9 with TRBJ2-3; TRBD1 matches at 9 bases. The CDR3 runs to 15 residues. Germline V CDR1 and CDR2: SGDLS, YYNGEE. V was pared by 0 bases and J by 9 bases, with 8 bases of the junction left unmatched.

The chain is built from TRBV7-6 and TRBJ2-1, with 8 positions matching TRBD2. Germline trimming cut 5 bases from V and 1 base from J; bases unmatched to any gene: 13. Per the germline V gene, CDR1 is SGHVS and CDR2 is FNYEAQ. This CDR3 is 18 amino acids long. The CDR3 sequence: CASSPLFSREGSYNEQFF. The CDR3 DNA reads TGTGCCAGCAGCCCACTTTTCAGCCGGGAGGGGTCCTACAATGAGCAGTTCTTC.

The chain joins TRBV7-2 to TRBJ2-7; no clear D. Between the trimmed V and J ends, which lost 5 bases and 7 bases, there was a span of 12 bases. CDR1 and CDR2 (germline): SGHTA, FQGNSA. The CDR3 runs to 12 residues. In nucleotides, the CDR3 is TGTGCCAGCAGCCCGGCATACTTTGAGCAGTACTTC. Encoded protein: CASSPAYFEQYF.

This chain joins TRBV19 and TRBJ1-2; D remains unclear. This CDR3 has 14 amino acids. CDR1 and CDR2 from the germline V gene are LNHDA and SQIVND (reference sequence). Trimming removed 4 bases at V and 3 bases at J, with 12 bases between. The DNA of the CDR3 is TGTGCCAGTAGTAGGGCGGGGAGTCACTATGGCTACACCTTC. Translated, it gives CASSRAGSHYGYTF.

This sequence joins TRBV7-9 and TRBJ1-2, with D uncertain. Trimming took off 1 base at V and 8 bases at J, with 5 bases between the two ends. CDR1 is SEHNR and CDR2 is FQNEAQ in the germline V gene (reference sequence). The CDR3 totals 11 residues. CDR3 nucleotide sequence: TGTGCCAGCAGCTTAGGTAAGGGCTACACCTTC. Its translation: CASSLGKGYTF.

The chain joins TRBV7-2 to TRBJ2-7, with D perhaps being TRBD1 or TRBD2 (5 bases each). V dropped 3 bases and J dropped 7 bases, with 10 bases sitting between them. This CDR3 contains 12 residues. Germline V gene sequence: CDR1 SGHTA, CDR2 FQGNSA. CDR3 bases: TGTGCCAGCAGCTTCCCTGGGGGAGAGCAGTACTTC. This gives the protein CASSFPGGEQYF.

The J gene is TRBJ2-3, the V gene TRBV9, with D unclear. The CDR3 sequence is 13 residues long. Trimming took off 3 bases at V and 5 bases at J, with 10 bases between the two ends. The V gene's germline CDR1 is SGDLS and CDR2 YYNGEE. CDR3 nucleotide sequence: TGTGCCAGCAGCGCCCCGGCGCGAGATACGCAGTATTTT. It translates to CASSAPARDTQYF.

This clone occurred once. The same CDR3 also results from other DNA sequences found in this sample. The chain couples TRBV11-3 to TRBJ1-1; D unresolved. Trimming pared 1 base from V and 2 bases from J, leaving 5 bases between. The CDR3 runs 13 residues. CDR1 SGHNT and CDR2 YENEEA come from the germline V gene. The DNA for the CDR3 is TGTGCCAGCAGCTTAGGGCAAAACACTGAAGCTTTCTTT. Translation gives CASSLGQNTEAFF.